Each of the 18 T cell receptor beta chains below was sequenced from the same sample in a study of T cell responses to AZD1222 COVID-19 vaccine. The method was immunoSEQ multiplex PCR; TCRdb's version includes in-frame clones alone and lacks a portion of them. The repertoire holds roughly 200,000 clones, with 90% to 95% as singletons. The specimen was peripheral blood, collected 28 days after the second dose of the MenACWY control vaccine. Receptors were obtained from an adult who received the MenACWY meningococcal vaccine as a control.

This chain links TRBV6-5 with TRBJ2-7; D is possibly TRBD1 or TRBD2 (5 bases each). The V gene's germline CDR1 is MNHEY and CDR2 SVGAGI. This CDR3 is built from 14 residues. Between the trimmed V and J ends, which lost 7 bases and 1 base, there was a span of 14 bases. The CDR3 is CASTDRDGSYEQYF. CDR3 DNA sequence: TGTGCCAGCACCGACCGGGACGGTTCCTACGAGCAGTACTTC.

The CDR3 sequence: CASSIRDSDNSPLHF. Here the CDR3 DNA reads TGTGCCAGCAGCATCCGGGACAGCGATAATTCACCCCTCCACTTT. The chain uses TRBV11-3 and TRBJ1-6, with TRBD1 matching over 7 bases. CDR1 is SGHNT and CDR2 is YENEEA in the germline V gene. Trimming removed 5 bases from V and 5 bases from J; junction bases left unmatched: 6. This CDR3 region has 15 residues.

The chain joins TRBV6-6 to TRBJ1-5; D not certain. The germline V and J ends were trimmed by 6 bases and 1 base, with 13 bases remaining between them. This CDR3 spans 15 amino acids. Germline loops: CDR1 MNHNY, CDR2 SVGAGI (reference sequence). The CDR3 coding sequence is TGTGCCAGCAGCCCGGGCCCATTGAGCAATCAGCCCCAGCATTTT. Protein: CASSPGPLSNQPQHF.

This rearrangement joins TRBV7-3 to TRBJ2-2, with TRBD2 identical over 14 bases. In germline, CDR1 is SGHTA, CDR2 FQGTGA. This CDR3 has 17 amino acids. The trim removed 5 bases at V and 7 bases at J, leaving 9 bases unmatched. The CDR3 DNA sequence: TGTGCCAGCAGCAGGGAGGGACTAGCGGGAGTCGTCGGGGAGCTGTTTTTT. Protein sequence: CASSREGLAGVVGELFF. The whole variable domain, filled in from reference TRBV7-3 and TRBJ2-2, reads GAGVSQTPSNKVTEKGKYVELRCDPISGHTALYWYRQSLGQGPEFLIYFQGTGAADDSGLPNDRFFAVRPEGSVSTLKIQRTERGDSAVYLCASSREGLAGVVGELFFGEGSRLTVL.

The V gene is TRBV9, the J gene TRBJ1-3, with a tentative D call TRBD1 (5 bases). Germline V lookup: CDR1 SGDLS, CDR2 YYNGEE. Deletions cut 1 base from V and 4 bases from J, with 6 bases between. This CDR3 has 13 residues. The DNA of the CDR3 is TGTGCCAGCAGCGTACAGGGCGGAAACACCATATATTTT. It specifies CASSVQGGNTIYF.

This rearrangement joins TRBV7-8 to TRBJ1-6, with a weak D call TRBD1 (5 bases). The CDR3 spans 18 residues. V shed 2 bases and J shed 4 bases, with 18 bases lying between them. Germline V CDR1 and CDR2: SGHVS, FQNEAQ. This CDR3 reads CASSLSRQSNLYNSPLHF. The CDR3 DNA is TGTGCCAGCAGCTTATCCCGACAGTCCAATCTTTATAATTCACCCCTCCACTTT.

The chain joins TRBV13 to TRBJ1-3; D uncertain. Trimming took off 5 bases at V and 0 bases at J, with 26 bases between the two ends. The CDR3 totals 20 residues. In germline, CDR1 is PRHDT, CDR2 FYEKMQ (reference sequence). CDR3 sequence (DNA): TGTGCCAGCAGCACGGTCCACCGGGCCCAGAGGGAAGACTCTGGAAACACCATATATTTT. It codes for CASSTVHRAQREDSGNTIYF.

V and J are TRBV7-9 and TRBJ2-3; 8 nucleotides match TRBD1. The germline V gene encodes CDR1 SEHNR and CDR2 FQNEAQ (reference sequence). This CDR3 contains 15 residues. The trim removed 4 bases at V and 6 bases at J, leaving 9 bases unmatched. The CDR3, as DNA: TGTGCCAGCAGCTCGAGACAGGGGTTGACCGATACGCAGTATTTT. It encodes CASSSRQGLTDTQYF. Based on the CDR3 plus reference TRBV7-9 and TRBJ2-3, the full variable domain is DTGVSQNPRHKITKRGQNVTFRCDPISEHNRLYWYRQTLGQGPEFLTYFQNEAQLEKSRLLSDRFSAERPKGSFSTLEIQRTEQGDSAMYLCASSSRQGLTDTQYFGPGTRLTVL.

The chain has TRBV19 and TRBJ1-6; 7 bases agree with TRBD1. Germline-derived CDR1 and CDR2 are LNHDA and SQIVND (reference sequence). V gave up 3 bases and J gave up 1 base; unmatched junction bases: 6. The CDR3 consists of 17 residues. CDR3 nucleotides: TGTGCCAGTAGTATCGTAGGGGGCGGGTCCTATAATTCACCCCTCCACTTT. Translation: CASSIVGGGSYNSPLHF.

The DNA of the CDR3 is TGTGCCAGCAGCCTGGGGGATTTCTATGGCTACACCTTC. This sequence encodes CASSLGDFYGYTF. The gene calls are TRBV13 and TRBJ1-2; weak D call: TRBD1 (5 bases). CDR1 and CDR2 from the germline V gene are PRHDT and FYEKMQ (reference sequence). V lost 5 bases and J lost 4, with 11 bases in between. The CDR3 is 13 residues long.

The CDR3 is CASSLKGGTEAFF. Here the CDR3 DNA reads TGTGCCAGCAGCTTAAAGGGGGGGACTGAAGCTTTCTTT. This chain joins TRBV7-3 and TRBJ1-1; maybe TRBD1 (6 bases). Germline-derived CDR1 and CDR2 are SGHTA and FQGTGA. Trimming stripped 1 base from V and 5 bases from J, with 8 bases between. The CDR3 has 13 residues.

The chain employs TRBV20-1 and TRBJ2-5; TRBD1 aligns across 7 bases. The CDR3 has 10 residues. Germline V gives CDR1 DFQATT, CDR2 SNEGSKA (reference sequence). V dropped 6 bases and J dropped 5; count of bases not matched to a gene: 0. The CDR3 sequence: CSAGGETQYF. In DNA, the CDR3 is TGCAGTGCAGGGGGCGAGACCCAGTACTTC.

This chain uses TRBV19 with TRBJ2-1; 7 bases line up with TRBD2. CDR3 size: 16 residues. Per the germline V gene, CDR1 is LNHDA and CDR2 is SQIVND (reference sequence). Trimming at V came to 4 bases and at J to 2 bases, leaving 8 bases not matched to a gene. CDR3 DNA: TGTGCCAGTAGTAACAGCGGGACCTTAACCTACAATGAGCAGTTCTTC. Translating it yields CASSNSGTLTYNEQFF.

The chain combines TRBV29-1 with TRBJ2-3; 16 bases agree with TRBD2. This CDR3 is 16 amino acids long. V gave up 6 bases and J gave up 5 bases; unmatched junction bases: 8. CDR1 SQVTM and CDR2 ANQGSEA come from the germline V gene. This CDR3 is CSVARGTSGREDTQYF. The CDR3 bases are TGCAGCGTCGCCCGCGGGACTAGCGGGAGGGAAGATACGCAGTATTTT.

This rearrangement joins TRBV6-1 to TRBJ2-4; D could derive from TRBD1 or TRBD2 (6 bases each). Trimming shortened V by 2 bases and J by 0 bases, and 17 bases separated the two germline ends. CDR3 length equals 18 residues. The germline gives CDR1 MNHNS, CDR2 SASEGT. This chain's CDR3 is CASSELPRGQVAKNIQYF. CDR3 bases: TGTGCCAGCAGTGAACTTCCTCGGGGGCAGGTAGCCAAAAACATTCAGTACTTC.

The chain employs TRBV7-2 and TRBJ2-7, with D unclear. V was clipped by 0 bases and J by 3 bases, with 6 bases between them. CDR1 and CDR2 from the germline V gene are SGHTA and FQGNSA. The CDR3 consists of 13 residues. DNA for the CDR3: TGTGCCAGCAGCTTAGCACTAAACTACGAGCAGTACTTC. Encoded protein: CASSLALNYEQYF.

The V gene is TRBV10-3, the J gene TRBJ2-1, with 12 bases lining up with TRBD2. The germline V gene has CDR1 ENHRY and CDR2 SYGVKD. Trimming at V came to 0 bases and at J to 4 bases, leaving 1 base not matched to a gene. CDR3 size: 16 residues. In DNA, the CDR3 is TGTGCCATCAGTGAGTCGGGACTAGCGGGTTACAATGAGCAGTTCTTC. Protein sequence: CAISESGLAGYNEQFF.

This clone showed up just once. The V and J genes are TRBV10-3 and TRBJ2-2, with TRBD2 matching 12 bases. CDR3 size: 16 residues. CDR1 is ENHRY and CDR2 is SYGVKD in the germline V gene. Germline trimming cut 3 bases from V and 5 bases from J; bases unmatched to any gene: 4. The CDR3 here is CAISDRGTSGTGELFF. CDR3 DNA: TGTGCCATCAGTGATAGGGGGACTAGCGGGACCGGGGAGCTGTTTTTT.